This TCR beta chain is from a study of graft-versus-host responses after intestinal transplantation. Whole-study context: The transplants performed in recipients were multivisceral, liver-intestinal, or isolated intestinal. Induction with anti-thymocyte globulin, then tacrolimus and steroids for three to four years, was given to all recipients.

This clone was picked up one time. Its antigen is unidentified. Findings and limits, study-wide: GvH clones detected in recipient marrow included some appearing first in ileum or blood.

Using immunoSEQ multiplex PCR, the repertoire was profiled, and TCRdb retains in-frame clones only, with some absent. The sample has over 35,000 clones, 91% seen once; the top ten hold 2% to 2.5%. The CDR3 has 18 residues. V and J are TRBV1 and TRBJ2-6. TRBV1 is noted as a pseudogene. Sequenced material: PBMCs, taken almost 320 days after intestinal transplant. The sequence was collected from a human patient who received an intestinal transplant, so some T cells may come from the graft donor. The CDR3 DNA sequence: TGCACCAGCAGCTGTGCTCGTTTGTGCAAAAGTCGGGCCAACGTCCTGACTTTC. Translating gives CTSSCARLCKSRANVLTF.